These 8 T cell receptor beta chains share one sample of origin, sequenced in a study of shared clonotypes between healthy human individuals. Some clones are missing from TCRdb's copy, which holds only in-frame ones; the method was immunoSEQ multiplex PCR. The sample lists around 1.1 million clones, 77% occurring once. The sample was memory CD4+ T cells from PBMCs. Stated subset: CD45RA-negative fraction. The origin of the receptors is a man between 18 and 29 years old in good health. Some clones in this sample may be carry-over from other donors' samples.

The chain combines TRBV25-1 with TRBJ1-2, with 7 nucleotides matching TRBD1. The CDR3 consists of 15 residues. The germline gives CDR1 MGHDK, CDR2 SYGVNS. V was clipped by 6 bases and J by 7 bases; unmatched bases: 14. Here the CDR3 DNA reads TGTGCCAGCAGGCTAATCGTCGGCAGGGGGTTTGGCTACACCTTC. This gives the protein CASRLIVGRGFGYTF.

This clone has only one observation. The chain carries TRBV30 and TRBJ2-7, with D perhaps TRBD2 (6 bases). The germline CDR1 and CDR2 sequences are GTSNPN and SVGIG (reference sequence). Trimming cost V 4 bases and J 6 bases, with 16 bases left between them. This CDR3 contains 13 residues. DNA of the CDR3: TGTGCCTGGACTAGGGTTAGCGGTTCCGAGCAGTACTTC. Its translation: CAWTRVSGSEQYF.

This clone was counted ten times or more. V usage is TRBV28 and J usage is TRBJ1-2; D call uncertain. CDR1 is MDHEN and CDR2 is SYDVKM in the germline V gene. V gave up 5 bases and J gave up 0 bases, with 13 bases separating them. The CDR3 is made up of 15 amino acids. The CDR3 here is CASSTSTVANYGYTF. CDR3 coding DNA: TGTGCCAGCAGTACCTCCACGGTAGCTAACTATGGCTACACCTTC.

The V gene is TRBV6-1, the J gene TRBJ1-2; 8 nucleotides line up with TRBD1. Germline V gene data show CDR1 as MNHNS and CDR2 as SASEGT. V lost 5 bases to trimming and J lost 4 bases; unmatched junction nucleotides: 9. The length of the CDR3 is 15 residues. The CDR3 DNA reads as TGTGCCAGCAGTAAAGGACAGGGTATGTCCTATGGCTACACCTTC. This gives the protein CASSKGQGMSYGYTF.

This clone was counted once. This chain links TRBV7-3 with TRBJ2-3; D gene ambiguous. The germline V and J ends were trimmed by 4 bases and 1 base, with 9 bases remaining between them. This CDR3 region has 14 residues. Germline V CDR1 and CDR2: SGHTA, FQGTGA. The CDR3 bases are TGTGCCAGCAGCTCCGTCGCGGGCACAGATACGCAGTATTTT. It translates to CASSSVAGTDTQYF. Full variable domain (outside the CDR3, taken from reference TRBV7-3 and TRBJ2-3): GAGVSQTPSNKVTEKGKYVELRCDPISGHTALYWYRQSLGQGPEFLIYFQGTGAADDSGLPNDRFFAVRPEGSVSTLKIQRTERGDSAVYLCASSSVAGTDTQYFGPGTRLTVL.

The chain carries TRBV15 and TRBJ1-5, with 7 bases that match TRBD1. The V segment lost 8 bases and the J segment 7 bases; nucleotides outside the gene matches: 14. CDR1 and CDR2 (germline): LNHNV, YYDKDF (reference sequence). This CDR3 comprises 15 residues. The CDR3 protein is CATRQGRGESQPQHF. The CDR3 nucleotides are TGTGCCACCCGACAGGGACGGGGGGAAAGCCAGCCCCAGCATTTT.

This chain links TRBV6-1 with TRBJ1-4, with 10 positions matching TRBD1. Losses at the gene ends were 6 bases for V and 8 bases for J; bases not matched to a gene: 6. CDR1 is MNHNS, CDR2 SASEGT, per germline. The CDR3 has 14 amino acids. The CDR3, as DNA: TGTGCCAGCAGGCTGGACAGGGGGAGAGAAAAACTGTTTTTT. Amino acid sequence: CASRLDRGREKLFF.

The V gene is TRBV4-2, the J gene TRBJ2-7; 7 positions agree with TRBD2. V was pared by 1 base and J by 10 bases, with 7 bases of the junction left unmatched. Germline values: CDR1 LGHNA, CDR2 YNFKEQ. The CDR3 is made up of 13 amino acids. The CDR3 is CASSQGLQRDQYF. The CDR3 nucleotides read TGTGCCAGCAGCCAAGGGTTACAGCGGGATCAGTACTTC.